The T cell receptor (beta chain) described here comes from a study of blood T cell repertoires in COVID-19 (dated by TCRdb to about 2020). As for the study more broadly: Samples from collaborators originated in the United States, Italy and Spain and spanned both the acute and convalescent phases of COVID-19. Samples were obtained from the ongoing ImmuneRACE study (first 160 participants) and from 1,000 to 1,500 subjects provided by 6 global collaborators. The material from the prospective study consisted of cDNA or gDNA derived from T cells, B-cell-depleted T cells, or PBMCs. The repertoires were released in a freely available public database intended as a resource for research on the immune response to SARS-CoV-2. A de-identified subject ID, COVID-19 status, age in years and sex were almost always included in the sample metadata. Deeply sampled blood TCRbeta repertoires from subjects exposed to, actively infected with, or recovered from COVID-19 were included in the dataset. HLA class I and class II types, where available, came from metadata supplied by the sample provider rather than from assay-based typing. The investigation overall reported the following: Clinical and demographic metadata were provided uncurated, with the amount varying by source and participant.

The collaborating institutions used their own protocols to collect whole blood in K2EDTA tubes. For TCRbeta analysis, collaborators shipped samples as frozen whole blood, isolated PBMCs, or DNA extracted from either of those sample types. TCRbeta CDR3 regions were amplified from genomic DNA by means of the immunoSEQ Assay, a bias-controlled multiplex PCR. From the authors' description of their analysis: The number of nucleated cells in each sample was estimated from the amplification of reference gene primers within the assay. Sequence reads were collapsed and filtered to measure the absolute abundance of every unique TCRbeta CDR3 rearrangement. For each sample, productive Simpson clonality was calculated as the square root of Simpson's diversity index over productive rearrangements. TCRdb carries this immuneACCESS record with in-frame sequences only. Its versions omit some clonotypes, under half of them owing to an unresolved V gene in the studies checked, with the rest unexplained. The V and J calls and clone size are taken from that table; D and trimming were inferred from the DNA. For this sample the table gives approximately 30,000 clones, of which more than 65% were detected only once. 40% to 65% of the sample is taken by the ten largest.

About this clone itself: No antigen is known for it. Within one base of it there is no much larger clone, and no base qualities were kept.

The trim is 5 bases for V and 0 bases for J, with a gap of 8 bases between the germline ends. From a lookup of the germline V gene (reference sequence), CDR1 and CDR2 are SEHNR and FQNEAQ. The CDR3 numbers 14 residues from cysteine through phenylalanine. Just CDR3 DNA is preserved here, 42 bases in frame from base 1. The rearrangement joined TRBV7-9 to TRBJ1-3; TRBD1 is perhaps the D gene, given 5 matching bases. The receptor was isolated from a man aged 50 or older with active or convalescent COVID-19. Input material: peripheral blood. The DNA reads TGTGCCAGCAGCCCAGGGTACTCTGGAAACACCATATATTTT. It translates to CASSPGYSGNTIYF. Beyond the CDR3, the reference TRBV7-9 and TRBJ1-3 genes provide the residues; the full variable domain reads: DTGVSQNPRHKITKRGQNVTFRCDPISEHNRLYWYRQTLGQGPEFLTYFQNEAQLEKSRLLSDRFSAERPKGSFSTLEIQRTEQGDSAMYLCASSPGYSGNTIYFGEGSWLTVV.